This T cell receptor (beta chain) was captured by sequencing in a study of identical twins. A word on this clonotype: The antigen is not known.

Study-level results: Researchers caution that invariant MAIT and iNKT cells could partly confound zero-insertion analyses.

V gave up 5 bases and J gave up 5 bases, with 16 bases separating them. The CDR3 is made up of 15 amino acids. TCRdb independently ran MiXCR on the 5' RACE reads; one entry per CDR3 protein. The sample carries around 470,000 distinct CDR3 sequences, approximately 14% recorded once. This sample also appeared in a second study, on yellow fever vaccine responses in identical twins.

The TCR originated in a woman between 18 and 29 years old in good health. The chain carries TRBV12-3 or TRBV12-4 and TRBJ2-1, with D maybe TRBD1 (6 bases). What was sequenced was CD4+ T cells sorted from blood. The CDR3 sequence: CASSTTGTKDNEQFF. The CDR3 DNA follows: TGTGCCAGCAGTACTACAGGGACGAAGGACAATGAGCAGTTCTTC.